These T cell receptor beta chains were read from a single sample in a study of blood T cell repertoires in COVID-19. Measured with immunoSEQ multiplex PCR; TCRdb has only the in-frame clones, and not every one. The table has 400,000 or so clones, roughly 88% seen once; the top ten hold about 0.6%. Sequencing input: PBMCs or T cells enriched from blood (not recorded which). The receptor source for this set is a young man who had recovered from COVID-19. Each CDR3 is given with its conserved first and last residue. The D gene is left open where the match is weak. Some rows have no size entry. The others give once, few or many, or a class for an expanded clone.

v_call	j_call	clone_size	d_call	cdr3_aa	cdr3_nt
TRBV5-1	TRBJ2-1	few	.	CASSLTAGPSYNEQFF	TGCGCCAGCAGCTTGACTGCGGGACCCTCCTACAATGAGCAGTTCTTC
TRBV7-3	TRBJ2-2	once	.	CASSFPTGELFF	TGTGCCAGCAGCTTCCCTACCGGGGAGCTGTTTTTT
TRBV2	TRBJ1-1	.	TRBD1	CASSNSGTGRTEAFF	TGTGCCAGCAGTAATTCCGGGACAGGGAGGACTGAAGCTTTCTTT
TRBV11-1	TRBJ1-1	.	.	CASSPPRREAFF	TGTGCCAGCAGCCCACCACGGAGAGAAGCTTTCTTT
TRBV2	TRBJ1-1	.	.	CASSPSGENTEAFF	TGTGCCAGCAGCCCCTCCGGAGAGAACACTGAAGCTTTCTTT
TRBV5-4	TRBJ1-2	.	TRBD1	CASSLAPGQGGEGYTF	TGTGCCAGCAGCTTGGCTCCCGGACAGGGGGGAGAAGGCTACACCTTC
TRBV2	TRBJ1-5	.	TRBD1	CASSGAGDRGQPQHF	TGTGCCAGCAGTGGGGCAGGGGACAGGGGTCAGCCCCAGCATTTT
TRBV12-3/TRBV12-4	TRBJ1-2	.	.	CASSFKNYGYTF	TGTGCCAGCAGTTTCAAAAACTATGGCTACACCTTC
TRBV4-1	TRBJ2-1	.	.	CASSPPGISSYNEQFF	TGCGCCAGCAGTCCCCCAGGGATAAGCTCCTACAATGAGCAGTTCTTC
TRBV10-3	TRBJ2-5	.	TRBD2	CAISEYGTSTETQYF	TGTGCCATCAGTGAATACGGGACTAGTACGGAGACCCAGTACTTC
TRBV7-9	TRBJ2-1	few	TRBD2	CASSLGTSGRWGNEQFF	TGTGCCAGCAGCTTAGGGACTAGCGGGAGATGGGGCAATGAGCAGTTCTTC
TRBV24-1	TRBJ2-3	once	.	CATSASISEDTQYF	TGTGCCACCAGTGCTTCCATTAGCGAGGATACGCAGTATTTT
TRBV10-2	TRBJ1-2	.	TRBD1	CASSHETGGLYGYTF	TGCGCCAGCAGCCATGAGACAGGGGGCCTCTATGGCTACACCTTC
TRBV19	TRBJ1-5	.	.	CASTWGLTNQPQHF	TGTGCCAGTACCTGGGGACTTACCAATCAGCCCCAGCATTTT
TRBV5-1	TRBJ2-3	.	TRBD2	CASSLALAGGADTQYF	TGCGCCAGCAGCTTGGCCCTAGCGGGAGGGGCAGATACGCAGTATTTT
TRBV9	TRBJ2-3	.	TRBD2	CASSVAGGNTDTQYF	TGTGCCAGCAGCGTAGCGGGGGGTAACACAGATACGCAGTATTTT
TRBV11-2	TRBJ1-2	.	.	CASSSARTGGYTF	TGTGCCAGCAGCTCAGCCCGGACGGGAGGCTACACCTTC
TRBV5-4	TRBJ2-7	.	TRBD1	CASSTRQGDSYEQYF	TGTGCCAGCAGCACAAGACAGGGTGACTCCTACGAGCAGTACTTC
TRBV6-5	TRBJ2-6	.	.	CASNVRAGANVLTF	TGTGCCAGCAATGTACGGGCTGGGGCCAACGTCCTGACTTTC
TRBV5-1	TRBJ1-4	.	.	CASSLMSGRVGEKLFF	TGCGCCAGCAGCTTGATGTCAGGCAGGGTTGGGGAAAAACTGTTTTTT
TRBV6-2/TRBV6-3	TRBJ2-7	once	.	CASSYLANYEQYF	TGTGCCAGCAGTTACTTGGCCAACTACGAGCAGTACTTC
TRBV28	TRBJ2-7	.	.	CASSSLGEGFYEQYF	TGTGCCAGCAGTTCCCTCGGCGAGGGTTTCTACGAGCAGTACTTC